Below, 3 T cell receptor beta chains from the same sample are listed, as sequenced in a study of shared clonotypes between healthy human individuals. Sequenced by immunoSEQ multiplex PCR; TCRdb stores in-frame clones only, minus some. This sample has fewer than 650,000 clones, with 70% to 80% found just once. Sequencing input: PBMCs. The receptors stem from a woman in her thirties or forties in good health. Some clones in this sample may be carry-over from other donors' samples.

The chain carries TRBV11-3 and TRBJ2-5; D might be TRBD2 (6 bases). This CDR3 region has 14 residues. V lost 5 bases, J lost 5 bases, and 15 bases lay in between. Germline V lookup: CDR1 SGHNT, CDR2 YENEEA. CDR3 sequence reads: CASSPSGEVETQYF. The DNA for the CDR3 is TGTGCCAGCAGCCCGAGTGGGGAGGTGGAGACCCAGTACTTC.

This clone was seen more than once but under ten times. The chain has TRBV7-2 and TRBJ1-1; possibly TRBD1 for D (5 bases). The CDR3 has 13 amino acids. Germline lookup yields CDR1 SGHTA and CDR2 FQGNSA. V was pared by 0 bases and J by 7 bases, with 9 bases between. The DNA of the CDR3 is TGTGCCAGCAGCTTAGCGCGGCAGGGTGAAGCTTTCTTT. Its translation is CASSLARQGEAFF.

This sequence joins TRBV9 and TRBJ2-1; 7 nucleotides match TRBD1. In germline, CDR1 is SGDLS, CDR2 YYNGEE. The CDR3 is 15 residues long. V was clipped by 4 bases and J by 7 bases; unmatched bases: 11. The CDR3 nucleotides are TGTGCCAGCAGCTGGGACAGCCGTCAGGAGAATGAGCAGTTCTTC. The encoded protein is CASSWDSRQENEQFF.